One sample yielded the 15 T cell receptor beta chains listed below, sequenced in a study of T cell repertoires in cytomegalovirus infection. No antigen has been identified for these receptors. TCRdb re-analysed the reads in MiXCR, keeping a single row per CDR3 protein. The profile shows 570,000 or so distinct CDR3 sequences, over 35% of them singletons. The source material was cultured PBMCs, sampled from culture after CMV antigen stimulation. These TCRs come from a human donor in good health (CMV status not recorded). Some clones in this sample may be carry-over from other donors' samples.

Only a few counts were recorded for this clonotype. The CDR3 coding sequence is TGTGCCAGTAGTACCCAGACTAGCGGTCACAATGAGCAGTTCTTC. It translates to CASSTQTSGHNEQFF. The chain has TRBV19 and TRBJ2-1, with 9 bases lining up with TRBD2. J gave up 5 bases and V 4 bases, and 6 bases lay outside the gene matches. This CDR3 region has 15 residues. Germline values: CDR1 LNHDA, CDR2 SQIVND (reference sequence).

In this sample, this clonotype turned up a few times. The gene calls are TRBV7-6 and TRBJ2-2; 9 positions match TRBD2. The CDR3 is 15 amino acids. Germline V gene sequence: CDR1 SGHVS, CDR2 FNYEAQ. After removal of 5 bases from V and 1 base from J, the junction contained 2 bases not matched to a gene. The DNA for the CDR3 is TGTGCCAGCAGCCAACTAGCGGGGAACACCGGGGAGCTGTTTTTT. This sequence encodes CASSQLAGNTGELFF.

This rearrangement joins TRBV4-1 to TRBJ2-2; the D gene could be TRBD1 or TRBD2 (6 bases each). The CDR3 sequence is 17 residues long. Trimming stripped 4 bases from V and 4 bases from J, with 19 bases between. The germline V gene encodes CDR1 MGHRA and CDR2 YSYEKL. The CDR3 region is CASSRGGRGLVTGELFF. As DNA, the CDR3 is TGCGCCAGCAGCCGCGGAGGCCGGGGGCTGGTCACCGGGGAGCTGTTTTTT.

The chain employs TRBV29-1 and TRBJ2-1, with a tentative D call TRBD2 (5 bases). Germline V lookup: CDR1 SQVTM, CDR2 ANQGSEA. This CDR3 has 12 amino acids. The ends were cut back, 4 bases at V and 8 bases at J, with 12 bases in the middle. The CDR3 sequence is CSVVGISDEQFF. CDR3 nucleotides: TGCAGCGTTGTCGGGATCTCCGATGAGCAGTTCTTC.

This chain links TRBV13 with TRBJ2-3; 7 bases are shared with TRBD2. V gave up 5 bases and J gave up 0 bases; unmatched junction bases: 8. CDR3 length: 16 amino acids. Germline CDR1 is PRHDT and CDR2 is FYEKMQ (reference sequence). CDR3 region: CASSPPAGESTDTQYF. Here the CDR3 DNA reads TGTGCCAGCAGCCCCCCTGCGGGGGAAAGCACAGATACGCAGTATTTT.

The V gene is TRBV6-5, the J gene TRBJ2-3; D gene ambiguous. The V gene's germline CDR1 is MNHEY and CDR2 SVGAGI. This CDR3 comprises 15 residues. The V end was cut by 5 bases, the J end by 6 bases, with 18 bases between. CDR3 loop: CASSLLRSSRDTQYF. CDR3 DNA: TGTGCCAGCAGTCTCCTGAGGTCCTCTCGGGATACGCAGTATTTT.

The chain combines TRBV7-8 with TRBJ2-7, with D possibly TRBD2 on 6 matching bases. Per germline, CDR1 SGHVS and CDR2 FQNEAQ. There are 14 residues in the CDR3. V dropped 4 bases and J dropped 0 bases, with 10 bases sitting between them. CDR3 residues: CASSWRVYSYEQYF. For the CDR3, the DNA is TGTGCCAGCAGCTGGAGGGTTTACTCCTACGAGCAGTACTTC.

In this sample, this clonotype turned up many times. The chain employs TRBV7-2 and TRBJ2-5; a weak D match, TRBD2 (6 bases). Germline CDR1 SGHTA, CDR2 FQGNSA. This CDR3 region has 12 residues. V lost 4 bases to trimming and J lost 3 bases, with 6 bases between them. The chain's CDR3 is CASSWGEETQYF. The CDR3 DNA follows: TGTGCCAGCAGCTGGGGGGAAGAGACCCAGTACTTC.

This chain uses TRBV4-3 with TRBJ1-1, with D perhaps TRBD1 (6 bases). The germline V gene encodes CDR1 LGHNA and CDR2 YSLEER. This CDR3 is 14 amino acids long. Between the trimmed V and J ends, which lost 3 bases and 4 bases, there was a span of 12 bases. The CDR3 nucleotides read TGCGCCAGCAGCCAGCAGGGGTTGAGCACTGAAGCTTTCTTT. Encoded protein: CASSQQGLSTEAFF.

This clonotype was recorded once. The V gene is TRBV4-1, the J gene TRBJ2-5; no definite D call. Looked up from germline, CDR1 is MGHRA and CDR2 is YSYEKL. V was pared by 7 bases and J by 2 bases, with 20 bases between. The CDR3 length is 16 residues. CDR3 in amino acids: CASTPRWISPQETQYF. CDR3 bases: TGCGCCAGCACCCCCCGTTGGATCTCCCCGCAAGAGACCCAGTACTTC.

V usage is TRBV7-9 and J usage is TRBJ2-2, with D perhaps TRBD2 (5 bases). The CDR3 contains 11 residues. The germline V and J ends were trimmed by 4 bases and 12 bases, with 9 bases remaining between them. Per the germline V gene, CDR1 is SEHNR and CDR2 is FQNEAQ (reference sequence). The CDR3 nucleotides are TGTGCCAGCAGCTCTGGGAGTAAGCTGTTTTTT. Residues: CASSSGSKLFF.

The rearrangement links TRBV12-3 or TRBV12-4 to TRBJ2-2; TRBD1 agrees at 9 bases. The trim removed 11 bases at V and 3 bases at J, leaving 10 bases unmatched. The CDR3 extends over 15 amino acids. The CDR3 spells CAASGTGMDTGELFF. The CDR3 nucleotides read TGTGCCGCGTCCGGGACAGGGATGGACACCGGGGAGCTGTTTTTT.

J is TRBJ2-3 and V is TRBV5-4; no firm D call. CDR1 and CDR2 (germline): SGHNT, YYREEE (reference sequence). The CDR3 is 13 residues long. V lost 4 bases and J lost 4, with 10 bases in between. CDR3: CASSTAEADTQYF. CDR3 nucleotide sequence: TGTGCCAGCAGCACCGCCGAAGCAGATACGCAGTATTTT.

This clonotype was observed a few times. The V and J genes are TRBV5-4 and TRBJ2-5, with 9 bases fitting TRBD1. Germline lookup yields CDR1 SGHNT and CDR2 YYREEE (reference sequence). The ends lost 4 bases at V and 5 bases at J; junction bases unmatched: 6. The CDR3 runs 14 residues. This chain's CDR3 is CASSPTGGRETQYF. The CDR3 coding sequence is TGTGCCAGCAGCCCCACAGGGGGCCGGGAGACCCAGTACTTC.

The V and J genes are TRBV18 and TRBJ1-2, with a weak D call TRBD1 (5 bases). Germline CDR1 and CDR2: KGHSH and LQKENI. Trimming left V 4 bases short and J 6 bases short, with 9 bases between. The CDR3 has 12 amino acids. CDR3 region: CASSLDNHGYTF. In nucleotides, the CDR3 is TGTGCCAGCTCACTGGACAATCATGGCTACACCTTC.